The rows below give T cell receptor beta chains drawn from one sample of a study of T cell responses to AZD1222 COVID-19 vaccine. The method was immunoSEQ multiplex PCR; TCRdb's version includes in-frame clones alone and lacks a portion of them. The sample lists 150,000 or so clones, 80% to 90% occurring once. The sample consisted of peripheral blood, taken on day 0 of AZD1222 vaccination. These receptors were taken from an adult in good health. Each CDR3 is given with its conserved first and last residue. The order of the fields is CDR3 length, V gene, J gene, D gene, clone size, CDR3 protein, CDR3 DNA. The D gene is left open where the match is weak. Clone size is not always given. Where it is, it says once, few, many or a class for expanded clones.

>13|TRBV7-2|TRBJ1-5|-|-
CASSLAGDQPQHF
TGTGCCAGCAGCTTAGCCGGAGATCAGCCCCAGCATTTT
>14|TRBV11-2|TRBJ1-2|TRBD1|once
CASKDTGTGFGYTF
TGTGCCAGCAAAGACACCGGGACAGGGTTTGGCTACACCTTC
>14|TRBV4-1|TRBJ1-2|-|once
CASSQTTGTRGYTF
TGCGCCAGCAGCCAAACCACTGGGACCCGAGGCTACACCTTC
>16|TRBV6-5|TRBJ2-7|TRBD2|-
CASSYSKAGAKREQYF
TGTGCCAGCAGTTACTCGAAAGCGGGGGCCAAAAGAGAGCAGTACTTC
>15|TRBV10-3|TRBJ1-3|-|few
CAISDGLGYGNTIYF
TGTGCCATCAGTGACGGGTTGGGATATGGAAACACCATATATTTT
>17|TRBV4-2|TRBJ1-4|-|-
CASSQDPQGATNEKLFF
TGTGCCAGCAGCCAAGATCCCCAGGGCGCAACTAATGAAAAACTGTTTTTT
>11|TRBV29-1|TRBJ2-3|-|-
CSARTSDTQYF
TGCAGCGCCCGGACTTCAGATACGCAGTATTTT
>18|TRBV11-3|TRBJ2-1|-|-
CASSVRQGSSESYNEQFF
TGTGCCAGCAGCGTAAGACAGGGTTCTAGCGAATCCTACAATGAGCAGTTCTTC
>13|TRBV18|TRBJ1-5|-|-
CASSTTLNQPQHF
TGTGCCAGCTCGACGACCCTCAATCAGCCCCAGCATTTT
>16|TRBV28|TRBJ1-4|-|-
CASDRDRQATNEKLFF
TGTGCCAGCGATCGGGACCGGCAGGCAACTAATGAAAAACTGTTTTTT
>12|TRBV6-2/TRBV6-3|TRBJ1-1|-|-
CASSPGHGVLFF
TGTGCCAGCAGCCCGGGACATGGGGTTCTTTTCTTT
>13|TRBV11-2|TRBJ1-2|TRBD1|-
CASSTHRGYGYTF
TGTGCCAGCAGCACACACAGGGGCTATGGCTACACCTTC
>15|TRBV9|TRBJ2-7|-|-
CASSPVLGSSYEQYF
TGTGCCAGCAGCCCAGTTCTCGGGAGCTCCTACGAGCAGTACTTC
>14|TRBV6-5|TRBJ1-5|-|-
CASSWTDVNQPQHF
TGTGCCAGCAGTTGGACAGACGTCAATCAGCCCCAGCATTTT
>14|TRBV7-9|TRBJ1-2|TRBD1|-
CASSLQGGGYGYTF
TGTGCCAGCAGCCTCCAGGGGGGAGGCTATGGCTACACCTTC
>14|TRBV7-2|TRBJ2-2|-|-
CASSLARDIGELFF
TGTGCCAGCAGCTTAGCCAGGGATATCGGGGAGCTGTTTTTT
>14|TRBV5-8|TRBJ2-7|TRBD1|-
CASSFHRGNYEQYF
TGTGCCAGCAGCTTCCACAGGGGCAACTACGAGCAGTACTTC
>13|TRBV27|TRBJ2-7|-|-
CASSSGSTYEQYF
TGTGCCAGCAGTTCTGGGTCAACCTACGAGCAGTACTTC
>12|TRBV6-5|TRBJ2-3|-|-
CASRFSTDTQYF
TGTGCCAGCAGGTTTAGCACAGATACGCAGTATTTT
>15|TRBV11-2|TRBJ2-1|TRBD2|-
CASSRLATGGYEQFF
TGTGCCAGCAGCCGACTAGCGACCGGAGGTTATGAGCAGTTCTTC
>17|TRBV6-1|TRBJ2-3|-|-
CASSEGRVGGTRDTQYF
TGTGCCAGCAGTGAAGGCCGCGTGGGAGGAACTCGGGATACGCAGTATTTT
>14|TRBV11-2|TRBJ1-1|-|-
CASSPNPGDTEAFF
TGTGCCAGCAGCCCAAACCCAGGGGACACTGAAGCTTTCTTT
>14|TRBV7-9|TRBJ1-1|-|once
CASSTLGGGTEAFF
TGTGCCAGCAGCACGTTGGGGGGTGGCACTGAAGCTTTCTTT
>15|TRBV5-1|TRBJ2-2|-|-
CASSRGEQGPGELFF
TGCGCCAGCAGCAGGGGAGAACAGGGTCCCGGGGAGCTGTTTTTT
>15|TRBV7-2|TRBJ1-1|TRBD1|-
CASSPRQGHAAEAFF
TGTGCCAGCAGCCCAAGACAGGGACATGCCGCTGAAGCTTTCTTT
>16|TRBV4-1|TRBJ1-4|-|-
CASSQPRGQSNEKLFF
TGCGCCAGCAGCCAACCGAGGGGCCAATCTAATGAAAAACTGTTTTTT
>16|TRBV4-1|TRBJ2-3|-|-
CASSQEPSLPTDTQYF
TGCGCCAGCAGCCAAGAACCCAGCCTCCCCACAGATACGCAGTATTTT
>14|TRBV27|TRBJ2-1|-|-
CASSFRGLYNEQFF
TGTGCCAGCAGTTTCCGCGGGCTATACAATGAGCAGTTCTTC
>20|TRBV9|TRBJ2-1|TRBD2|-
CASSHPKLSGSFSSYNEQFF
TGTGCCAGCAGCCACCCAAAACTAAGCGGGAGTTTTTCCTCCTACAATGAGCAGTTCTTC
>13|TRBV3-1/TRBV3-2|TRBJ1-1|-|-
CASSKVGDTEAFF
TGTGCCAGCAGCAAGGTTGGGGACACTGAAGCTTTCTTT
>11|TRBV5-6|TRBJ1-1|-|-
CASSFLGRAFF
TGTGCCAGCAGCTTTTTAGGAAGAGCTTTCTTT
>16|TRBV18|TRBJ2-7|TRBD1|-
CASSPRQGPGMGEQYF
TGTGCCAGCTCACCAAGACAGGGGCCCGGGATGGGCGAGCAGTACTTC
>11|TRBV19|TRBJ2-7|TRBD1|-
CASSSTGGKYF
TGTGCCAGTAGCTCGACAGGGGGAAAGTACTTC
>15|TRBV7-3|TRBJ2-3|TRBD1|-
CASSRRTGGGDTQYF
TGTGCCAGCAGCCGCAGGACAGGGGGTGGAGATACGCAGTATTTT
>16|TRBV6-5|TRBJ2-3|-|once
CASSYLRGGHTDTQYF
TGTGCCAGCAGTTATTTAAGAGGGGGACACACAGATACGCAGTATTTT
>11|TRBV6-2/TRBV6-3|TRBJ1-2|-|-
CASSNTDGYTF
TGTGCCAGCAGCAATACGGATGGCTACACCTTC